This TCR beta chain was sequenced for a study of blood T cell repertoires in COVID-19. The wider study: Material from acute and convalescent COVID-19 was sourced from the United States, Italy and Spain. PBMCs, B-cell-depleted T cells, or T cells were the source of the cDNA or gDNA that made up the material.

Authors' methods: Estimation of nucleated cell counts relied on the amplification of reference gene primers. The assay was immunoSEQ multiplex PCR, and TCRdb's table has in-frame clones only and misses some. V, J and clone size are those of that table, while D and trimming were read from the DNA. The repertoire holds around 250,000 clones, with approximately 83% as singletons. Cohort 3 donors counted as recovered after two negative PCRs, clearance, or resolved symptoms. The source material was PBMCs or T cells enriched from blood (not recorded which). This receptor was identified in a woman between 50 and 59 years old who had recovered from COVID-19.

The chain's CDR3 is CASSTPLAGVMHYEQYF. CDR3 DNA sequence: TGTGCCAGCAGTACCCCCTTAGCGGGAGTAATGCACTACGAGCAGTACTTC. The chain is built from TRBV28 and TRBJ2-7; 9 nucleotides line up with TRBD2. CDR1 and CDR2 from the germline V gene are MDHEN and SYDVKM. V gave up 5 bases and J gave up 3 bases; unmatched junction bases: 14. The CDR3 consists of 17 residues.